This T cell receptor beta chain derives from a study of CD8 T cells in ankylosing spondylitis. General study results and limits: It appeared that ankylosing spondylitis blood was characterized by a TCR beta motif of fewer than 10 highly homologous variants. Researchers reportedly found disease-linked clones significantly enriched in matched ankylosing spondylitis synovial fluid.

As for this clonotype: Antigen unknown.

V lost 2 bases to trimming and J lost 7 bases; unmatched junction nucleotides: 11. The CDR3 is 16 residues long. Germline V lookup: CDR1 SGDLS, CDR2 YYNGEE. A single record per CDR3 protein comes from TCRdb applying MiXCR to the 5' RACE reads. The sample has about 420,000 distinct CDR3 sequences; approximately 20% are singletons. V gene TRBV9 combines with J gene TRBJ2-1; 8 nucleotides line up with TRBD1. What was sequenced was blood, either unsorted or a sorted T cell fraction (not recorded which). This TCR was sampled from a male donor with ankylosing spondylitis. The CDR3 region has the DNA TGTGCCAGCAGCGTCGGATTCGCAACAGGGGGGAATGAGCAGTTCTTC. Translation: CASSVGFATGGNEQFF.